Below, 26 T cell receptor beta chains from the same sample are listed, as sequenced in a study of blood T cell repertoires in COVID-19. Some clones are missing from TCRdb's copy, which holds only in-frame ones; the method was immunoSEQ multiplex PCR. The profile shows 70,000 to 95,000 clones, 60% to 80% of them singletons. The specimen was peripheral blood. Receptors originate from a man aged 55 to 70 with COVID-19, enrolled during active disease.

The chain recombines TRBV19 with TRBJ2-1, with D possibly matching TRBD2 (7 bases). This CDR3 has 16 residues. V was shortened by 6 bases and J by 2 bases, with 17 bases between the two germline ends. Germline V CDR1 and CDR2: LNHDA, SQIVND (reference sequence). CDR3 sequence (DNA): TGTGCCAGTAGCCGGAGCGGGACACTTACCTACAATGAGCAGTTCTTC. Its protein is CASSRSGTLTYNEQFF.

The V call is TRBV5-1, the J call TRBJ2-7, with TRBD1 identical over 8 bases. CDR1 is SGHRS, CDR2 YFSETQ, per germline. This CDR3 has 17 amino acids. V lost 2 bases and J lost 2; bases outside the gene matches: 12. CDR3 sequence reads: CASSLSWTGRFPYEQYF. CDR3 bases: TGCGCCAGCAGCTTATCCTGGACAGGGAGATTCCCCTACGAGCAGTACTTC.

The rearrangement uses TRBV4-2 and TRBJ1-2; TRBD1 matches 9 bases. CDR1 is LGHNA, CDR2 YNFKEQ, per germline. The CDR3 spans 16 residues. Trimming cost V 1 base and J 4 bases; bases outside gene matches: 7. CDR3 protein: CASSQGGQGDLYGYTF. CDR3 bases: TGTGCCAGCAGCCAAGGGGGACAGGGCGATCTCTATGGCTACACCTTC.

The sample holds one count of this clone. This chain links TRBV13 with TRBJ2-1; a weak D match, TRBD2 (6 bases). Trimming took off 6 bases at V and 2 bases at J, with 11 bases between the two ends. Germline lookup yields CDR1 PRHDT and CDR2 FYEKMQ (reference sequence). This CDR3 has 14 residues. This CDR3 is CASRGLPAYNEQFF. CDR3 bases: TGTGCCAGCAGGGGACTCCCGGCCTACAATGAGCAGTTCTTC.

The count of this clone is one. This chain links TRBV5-1 with TRBJ1-6, with D possibly TRBD1 on 6 matching bases. Trimming took 6 bases from V and 4 from J, leaving 17 bases between them. From germline, CDR1 is SGHRS and CDR2 YFSETQ. The CDR3 is made up of 16 amino acids. The CDR3 reads CASTTPRDTYNSPLHF. The CDR3 DNA reads TGCGCCAGCACCACCCCTCGGGACACGTATAATTCACCCCTCCACTTT.

V is TRBV5-1 and J is TRBJ2-2; 7 nucleotides agree with TRBD1. Germline CDR1 is SGHRS and CDR2 is YFSETQ. This CDR3 is built from 14 residues. V lost 1 base to trimming and J lost 7 bases; unmatched junction nucleotides: 4. The CDR3 protein is CASSLRQGVGELFF. The CDR3 coding sequence is TGCGCCAGCAGCTTGAGGCAGGGGGTCGGGGAGCTGTTTTTT. Full variable domain (rest looked up from reference TRBV5-1 and TRBJ2-2): KAGVTQTPRYLIKTRGQQVTLSCSPISGHRSVSWYQQTPGQGLQFLFEYFSETQRNKGNFPGRFSGRQFSNSRSEMNVSTLELGDSALYLCASSLRQGVGELFFGEGSRLTVL.

The chain is built from TRBV7-9 and TRBJ1-2; 8 nucleotides match TRBD1. This CDR3 has 14 residues. J was trimmed by 3 bases and V by 3 bases; bases with no gene match: 3. Germline loops: CDR1 SEHNR, CDR2 FQNEAQ (reference sequence). The CDR3 bases are TGTGCCAGCAGCTTGGACAGGGCGGACTATGGCTACACCTTC. Residues: CASSLDRADYGYTF.

This clone was observed a single time. Here the CDR3 DNA reads TGTGCCAGTAGTTCCCCCCCAGGGGGCGCGGCCAGCAATCAGCCCCAGCATTTT. Protein sequence: CASSSPPGGAASNQPQHF. The chain links TRBV19 to TRBJ1-5, with 8 positions matching TRBD1. V was clipped by 5 bases and J by 1 base; unmatched bases: 13. The germline V gene encodes CDR1 LNHDA and CDR2 SQIVND (reference sequence). The CDR3 totals 18 residues.

To note about this clone: A much larger clone lies a single base off, so this may be a read error. In the same sample, other DNA sequences code for this CDR3. The rearrangement uses TRBV5-5 and TRBJ2-3; D is possibly TRBD2 (7 bases). The CDR3 spans 16 residues. Germline loops: CDR1 SGHKS, CDR2 YYEKEE (reference sequence). The CDR3 here is CPRSLGGGGRALPGYF. CDR3 coding DNA: TGTCCCCGCAGCTTGGGAGGGGGGGGGAGGGCCCTCCCTGGGTATTTT.

This clone was seen just once. The rearrangement links TRBV7-9 to TRBJ1-1; D is undetermined. The CDR3 loop spans 12 amino acids. Germline V gives CDR1 SEHNR, CDR2 FQNEAQ (reference sequence). V lost 3 bases, J lost 6 bases, and 8 bases lay in between. The DNA of the CDR3 is TGTGCCAGCAGCTTCGGGGAAGCTGAAGCTTTCTTT. This sequence encodes CASSFGEAEAFF.

The chain combines TRBV9 with TRBJ1-3; the D gene is possibly TRBD1 (5 bases). The germline V gene has CDR1 SGDLS and CDR2 YYNGEE. This CDR3 spans 16 amino acids. Deletions cut 3 bases from V and 0 bases from J, with 13 bases between. CDR3 protein: CASSADNPPSGNTIYF. Written as DNA, the CDR3 is TGTGCCAGCAGCGCGGACAATCCACCCTCTGGAAACACCATATATTTT.

The CDR3 nucleotides are TGCGCCAGCAGCTTGGTGGGACAGTCAGGGAACACTGAAGCTTTCTTT. This encodes CASSLVGQSGNTEAFF. This chain uses TRBV5-1 with TRBJ1-1, with 7 bases identical to TRBD1. Per the germline V gene, CDR1 is SGHRS and CDR2 is YFSETQ. V gave up 0 bases and J gave up 1 base; unmatched junction bases: 6. The CDR3 has 16 amino acids.

The CDR3 region is CASSVKADRGETQYF. Written as DNA, the CDR3 is TGTGCCAGCAGCGTCAAAGCCGACAGGGGAGAGACCCAGTACTTC. The chain uses TRBV9 and TRBJ2-5; TRBD1 agrees at 8 bases. Germline V gene sequence: CDR1 SGDLS, CDR2 YYNGEE. V lost 2 bases, J lost 4 bases, and 7 bases stayed unmatched. The CDR3 has 15 residues.

This chain links TRBV2 with TRBJ1-5, with 7 nucleotides matching TRBD1. The CDR3 totals 14 residues. Trimming cost V 6 bases and J 2 bases; bases outside gene matches: 4. The germline CDR1 and CDR2 sequences are SNHLY and FYNNEI. CDR3 coding DNA: TGTGCCAGCAGCCCCGGGACAGGCAATCAGCCCCAGCATTTT. Protein: CASSPGTGNQPQHF.

The chain links TRBV27 to TRBJ1-5, with TRBD1 as a possible D gene (5 bases). The germline CDR1 and CDR2 sequences are MNHEY and SMNVEV (reference sequence). The CDR3 covers 16 residues. V lost 4 bases and J lost 2, with 15 bases in between. The CDR3 sequence is CASSSTFREGNQPQHF. CDR3 sequence (DNA): TGTGCCAGCAGTTCAACCTTCAGGGAGGGCAATCAGCCCCAGCATTTT.

The chain carries TRBV7-9 and TRBJ2-5; D not resolved. Germline values: CDR1 SEHNR, CDR2 FQNEAQ (reference sequence). This CDR3 spans 15 amino acids. The V end was cut by 5 bases, the J end by 3 bases, with 16 bases between. Here the CDR3 reads CASSPNIVEEETQYF. CDR3 nucleotide sequence: TGTGCCAGCAGCCCAAACATCGTTGAGGAAGAGACCCAGTACTTC.

V gene TRBV2 combines with J gene TRBJ1-5; 9 nucleotides match TRBD1. This CDR3 is 13 amino acids long. Germline assignment: CDR1 SNHLY and CDR2 FYNNEI. Unmatched junction bases numbered 4, after V lost 8 bases and J lost 5 bases. In DNA form, the CDR3 reads TGTGCCAGCGGGACAGGGCGATATCAGCCCCAGCATTTT. This translates into CASGTGRYQPQHF.

The chain recombines TRBV3-1 (or the pseudogene TRBV3-2) with TRBJ1-6, with TRBD1 as a possible D gene (5 bases). Trimming removed 5 bases from V and 7 bases from J, with 18 bases in between. The germline V gene has CDR1 LGHDT and CDR2 YNNKEL (reference sequence). The CDR3 totals 16 residues. The CDR3 reads CASSEQGAGRNSPLHF. As DNA, the CDR3 is TGTGCCAGCAGCGAGCAGGGCGCAGGGAGGAATTCACCCCTCCACTTT.

This clone was recorded at least ten times. V is TRBV4-2 and J is TRBJ1-2; 7 bases agree with TRBD1. From germline, CDR1 is LGHNA and CDR2 YNFKEQ. This CDR3 has 12 amino acids. V gave up 6 bases and J gave up 6 bases; unmatched junction bases: 4. As DNA, the CDR3 is TGTGCCAGCAGACAGGGGAATGATGGCTACACCTTC. This encodes CASRQGNDGYTF.

The gene calls are TRBV19 and TRBJ2-7; TRBD2 aligns across 10 bases. Trimming took 3 bases from V and 3 from J; bases not matched to a gene: 5. This CDR3 is 15 amino acids long. Germline-derived CDR1 and CDR2 are LNHDA and SQIVND (reference sequence). CDR3 region: CASSMERGGRYEQYF. CDR3 sequence (DNA): TGTGCCAGTAGTATGGAGCGGGGGGGCCGCTACGAGCAGTACTTC.

The rearrangement links TRBV7-9 to TRBJ2-7; 8 bases line up with TRBD2. With 5 bases clipped from V and 2 bases from J, the junction kept 2 bases outside the gene matches. CDR1 SEHNR and CDR2 FQNEAQ come from the germline V gene (reference sequence). CDR3 length: 13 residues. CDR3 amino acids: CASSPGRAYEQYF. The CDR3 DNA reads TGTGCCAGCAGCCCCGGGAGGGCCTACGAGCAGTACTTC. The full variable domain, rest sourced from reference TRBV7-9 and TRBJ2-7, is DTGVSQNPRHKITKRGQNVTFRCDPISEHNRLYWYRQTLGQGPEFLTYFQNEAQLEKSRLLSDRFSAERPKGSFSTLEIQRTEQGDSAMYLCASSPGRAYEQYFGPGTRLTVT.

The chain carries TRBV19 and TRBJ2-7; 10 bases line up with TRBD1. The V gene end was trimmed by 6 bases and the J gene end by 3 bases; junction bases not matched to a gene: 8. Germline V gene data show CDR1 as LNHDA and CDR2 as SQIVND (reference sequence). The CDR3 is 15 amino acids. Written as DNA, the CDR3 is TGTGCCAGTAGAGACAGGGGGCGCGTTGGCTACGAGCAGTACTTC. Translated: CASRDRGRVGYEQYF.

This clone was picked up a small number of times. Other DNA sequences in this sample translate to the same CDR3. The rearrangement links TRBV5-1 to TRBJ2-1, with 8 bases aligning to TRBD2. The CDR3 length is 16 residues. The germline gives CDR1 SGHRS, CDR2 YFSETQ. The ends lost 1 base at V and 0 bases at J; junction bases unmatched: 3. The CDR3 bases are TGCGCCAGCAGCTTGACTAGCGGAAGCTCCTACAATGAGCAGTTCTTC. This gives the protein CASSLTSGSSYNEQFF.

This clone was seen only a few times. The chain joins TRBV19 to TRBJ2-1; D is perhaps TRBD1 (6 bases). The CDR3 totals 14 residues. Germline V gene lookup returns CDR1 LNHDA and CDR2 SQIVND (reference sequence). V lost 6 bases and J lost 0, with 9 bases in between. The CDR3 loop is CASRGTPSYNEQFF. DNA for the CDR3: TGTGCCAGTAGGGGGACACCCTCCTACAATGAGCAGTTCTTC.

There are a few counts of this clone. The chain is built from TRBV19 and TRBJ1-3, with D possibly matching TRBD1 (6 bases). The CDR3 has 14 amino acids. The germline CDR1 and CDR2 sequences are LNHDA and SQIVND (reference sequence). V was cut by 9 bases and J by 5 bases, with 17 bases left in between. DNA for the CDR3: TGTGCCAGCATCCGGGACACCGCTAGAAACACCATATATTTT. Protein product: CASIRDTARNTIYF.

The chain carries TRBV6-5 and TRBJ2-5; the D gene is possibly TRBD2 (6 bases). From germline, CDR1 is MNHEY and CDR2 SVGAGI. Trimming took 6 bases from V and 1 from J, leaving 12 bases between them. This CDR3 has 14 residues. The CDR3 DNA reads as TGTGCCAGCAGGCTCGGGAGACCCCAAGAGACCCAGTACTTC. Residues: CASRLGRPQETQYF.